Below are 8 T cell receptor beta chains sequenced from a single sample in a study of shared T cell receptors in the human thymus (dated by TCRdb to 2020 to 2022). Library preparation used the immunoSEQ multiplex PCR assay. The immuneACCESS repertoire file appears here via TCRdb, limited to in-frame rearrangements. These files lack a portion of the clones; in checked studies, under half of the deficit traces to unresolved V genes, and the cause of the others is not known. The sample table records roughly 660,000 clones; around 87% of these occur just once. Of the sample, about 0.01% is held by the ten largest clones. This sample was shared with a second study, whose subject was human thymus T cells.

What was sequenced was thymocytes. The receptors stem from a boy in the first two years of life with a congenital heart defect. Donor details come from another sample of the same person, matched by shared clones.

The J gene is TRBJ2-5, the V gene TRBV30, with D maybe TRBD2 (6 bases). CDR1 and CDR2 from the germline V gene are GTSNPN and SVGIG (reference sequence). CDR3 length equals 14 residues. Between the trimmed V and J ends, which lost 5 bases and 10 bases, there was a span of 23 bases. Here the CDR3 reads CAWVSGSPPLIQYF. CDR3 coding DNA: TGTGCCTGGGTCAGCGGGTCCCCCCCCCTGATCCAGTACTTC.

The chain uses TRBV7-9 and TRBJ2-7; D possibly corresponds to TRBD1 (6 bases). Germline CDR1 reads SEHNR; CDR2 reads FQNEAQ (reference sequence). The CDR3 runs 17 residues. Deletions cut 5 bases from V and 2 bases from J, with 22 bases between. For the CDR3, the DNA is TGTGCCAGCAGCCCATACATAATACACAGGGTACCCTACGAGCAGTACTTC. Its translation: CASSPYIIHRVPYEQYF. The whole variable domain, remainder taken from reference TRBV7-9 and TRBJ2-7, is DTGVSQNPRHKITKRGQNVTFRCDPISEHNRLYWYRQTLGQGPEFLTYFQNEAQLEKSRLLSDRFSAERPKGSFSTLEIQRTEQGDSAMYLCASSPYIIHRVPYEQYFGPGTRLTVT.

CDR3 nucleotides: TGTGCCAGCAGTCCGGACAGCTCCTACGAGCAGTACTTC. This gives the protein CASSPDSSYEQYF. The rearrangement joins TRBV25-1 to TRBJ2-7; D is perhaps TRBD1 (6 bases). CDR3 length equals 13 residues. Trimming pared 5 bases from V and 0 bases from J, leaving 8 bases between. Germline V lookup: CDR1 MGHDK, CDR2 SYGVNS.

The J gene is TRBJ2-3, the V gene TRBV5-8, with TRBD2 matching over 8 bases. CDR1 is SGHTS, CDR2 YDEGEE, per germline. The CDR3 is 16 residues long. J was trimmed by 1 base and V by 0 bases; bases with no gene match: 4. CDR3 amino acids: CASSLGLAPCTDTQYF. The DNA for the CDR3 is TGTGCCAGCAGCTTGGGACTAGCGCCCTGCACAGATACGCAGTATTTT.

The chain employs TRBV18 and TRBJ1-2, with D perhaps matching TRBD1 (6 bases). There are 15 residues in the CDR3. Per the germline V gene, CDR1 is KGHSH and CDR2 is LQKENI. The ends were cut back, 6 bases at V and 6 bases at J, with 20 bases in the middle. Here the CDR3 DNA reads TGTGCCAGCTCCACCGGGAACAGGGTAGACAATGGCTACACCTTC. This encodes CASSTGNRVDNGYTF.

This clone was counted between two and nine times. V is TRBV19 and J is TRBJ2-1, with 12 bases matching TRBD2. The germline V gene encodes CDR1 LNHDA and CDR2 SQIVND (reference sequence). The CDR3 consists of 14 residues. The trim removed 10 bases at V and 9 bases at J, leaving 10 bases unmatched. CDR3 residues: CATSSGRASSEQFF. DNA of the CDR3: TGTGCCACTTCTAGCGGGAGGGCCTCGAGTGAGCAGTTCTTC.

The genes are TRBV28 and TRBJ1-3, with 9 positions matching TRBD1. The CDR3 runs to 16 residues. The germline CDR1 and CDR2 sequences are MDHEN and SYDVKM. The trim removed 8 bases at V and 3 bases at J, leaving 11 bases unmatched. In DNA, the CDR3 is TGTGCCAGCCGGGACAGGGCCCCCGGCCATGGAAACACCATATATTTT. Translated: CASRDRAPGHGNTIYF.

The rearrangement links TRBV6-1 to TRBJ2-1; 7 bases fit TRBD2. The germline V gene has CDR1 MNHNS and CDR2 SASEGT. V shed 11 bases, J shed 8 bases, and the junction held 12 bases outside the gene matches. The CDR3 sequence is 13 residues long. As DNA, the CDR3 is TGTGCCGGGGGGAGGGAGCGGGAAGATGAGCAGTTCTTC. Amino acid sequence: CAGGREREDEQFF.